This T cell receptor (beta chain) was profiled in a study of OX40 agonist ivuxolimab in advanced cancers. Study summary: The group had a mean age of about 64 years, ranged from roughly 20 to 79, and was 80% to 85% male.

General observations from the study: Which antigen the expanded peripheral T cells recognized is unknown.

Sequenced by immunoSEQ multiplex PCR; TCRdb stores in-frame clones only, minus some. The repertoire holds 60,000 or so clones, with around 90% as singletons. Worth noting for this clone: Antigen: not known. It is likely a read error: a sequence one base away is far more abundant.

The CDR3 loop spans 15 amino acids. Trimming pared 5 bases from V and 4 bases from J, leaving 18 bases between. CDR1 is SEHNR, CDR2 FQNEAQ, per germline (reference sequence). This TCR derives from an adult with an advanced solid tumor such as melanoma, head and neck, liver or kidney cancer. The V call is TRBV7-9, the J call TRBJ2-7; unclear D gene. The source material was CD4+ or CD8+ T cells sorted from blood, sampled in a trial of the OX40 agonist ivuxolimab. The DNA of the CDR3 is TGTGCCAGCAGCCAGGCCACCGGCTGGGATTACGAGCAGTACTTC. It yields the protein CASSQATGWDYEQYF.